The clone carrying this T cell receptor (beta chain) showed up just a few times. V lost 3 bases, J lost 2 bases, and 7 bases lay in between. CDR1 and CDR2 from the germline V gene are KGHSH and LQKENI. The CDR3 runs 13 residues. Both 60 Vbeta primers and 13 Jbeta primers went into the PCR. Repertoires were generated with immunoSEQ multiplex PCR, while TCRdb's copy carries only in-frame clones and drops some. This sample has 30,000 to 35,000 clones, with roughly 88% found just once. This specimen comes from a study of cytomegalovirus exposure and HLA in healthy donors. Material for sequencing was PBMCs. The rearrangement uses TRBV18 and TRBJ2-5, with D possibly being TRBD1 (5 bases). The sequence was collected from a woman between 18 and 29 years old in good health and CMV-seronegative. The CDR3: CASSPTAQETQYF. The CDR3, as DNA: TGTGCCAGCTCACCGACAGCTCAAGAGACCCAGTACTTC.